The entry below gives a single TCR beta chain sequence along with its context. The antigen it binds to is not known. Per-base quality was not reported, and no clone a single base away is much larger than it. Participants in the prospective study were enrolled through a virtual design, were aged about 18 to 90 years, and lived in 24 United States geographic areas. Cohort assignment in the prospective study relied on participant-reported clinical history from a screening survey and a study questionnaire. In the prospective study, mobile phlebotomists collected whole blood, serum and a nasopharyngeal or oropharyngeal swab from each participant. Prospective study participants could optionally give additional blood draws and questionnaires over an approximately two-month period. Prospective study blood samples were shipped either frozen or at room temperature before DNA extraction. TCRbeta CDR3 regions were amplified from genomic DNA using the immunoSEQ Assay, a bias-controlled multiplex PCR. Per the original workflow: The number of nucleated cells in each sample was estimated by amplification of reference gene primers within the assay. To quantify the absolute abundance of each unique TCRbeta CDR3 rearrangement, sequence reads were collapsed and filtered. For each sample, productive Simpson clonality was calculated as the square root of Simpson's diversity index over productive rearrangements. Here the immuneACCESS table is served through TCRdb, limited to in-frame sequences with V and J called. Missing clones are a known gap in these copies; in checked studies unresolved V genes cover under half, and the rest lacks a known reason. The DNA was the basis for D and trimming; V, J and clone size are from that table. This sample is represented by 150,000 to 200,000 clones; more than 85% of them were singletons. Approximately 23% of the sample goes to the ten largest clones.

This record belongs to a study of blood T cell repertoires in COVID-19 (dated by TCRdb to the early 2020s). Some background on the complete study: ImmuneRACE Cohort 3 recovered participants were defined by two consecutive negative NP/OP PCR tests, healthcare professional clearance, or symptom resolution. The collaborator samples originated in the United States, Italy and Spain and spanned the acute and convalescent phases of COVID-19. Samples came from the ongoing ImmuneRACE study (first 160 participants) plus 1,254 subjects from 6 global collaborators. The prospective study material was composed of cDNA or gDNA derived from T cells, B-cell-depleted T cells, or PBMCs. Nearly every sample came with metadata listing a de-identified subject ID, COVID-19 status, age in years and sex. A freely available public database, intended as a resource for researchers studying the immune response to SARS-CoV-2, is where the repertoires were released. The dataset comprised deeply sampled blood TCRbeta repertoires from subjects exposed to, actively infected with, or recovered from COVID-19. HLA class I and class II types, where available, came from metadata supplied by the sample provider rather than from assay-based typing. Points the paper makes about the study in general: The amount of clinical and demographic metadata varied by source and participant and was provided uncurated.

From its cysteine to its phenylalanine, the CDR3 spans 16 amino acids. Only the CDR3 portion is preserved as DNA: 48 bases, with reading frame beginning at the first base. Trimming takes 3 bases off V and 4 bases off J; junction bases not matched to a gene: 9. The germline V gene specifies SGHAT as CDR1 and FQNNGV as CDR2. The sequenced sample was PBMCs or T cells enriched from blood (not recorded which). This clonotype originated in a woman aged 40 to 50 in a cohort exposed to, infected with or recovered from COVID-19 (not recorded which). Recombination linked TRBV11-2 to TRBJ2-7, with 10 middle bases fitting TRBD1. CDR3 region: CASSFPRDRGGYEQYF. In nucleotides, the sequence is TGTGCCAGCAGCTTCCCTCGGGACAGGGGAGGATACGAGCAGTACTTC.